The clone carrying this T cell receptor beta chain has a count of ten or more. Its antigen is not identified. The sample comes from a study of CD8 T cells in ankylosing spondylitis. Study results and caveats: Blood from ankylosing spondylitis patients appeared to carry a characteristic roughly 8-variant TCR beta motif. Disease-linked clones were found to be CD8+ and relatively rare in peripheral blood. Significant enrichment of disease-linked clones was reportedly seen in matched ankylosing spondylitis synovial fluid.

By quantitative 5'-RACE with molecular barcodes, the TCR beta libraries were made. MiXCR, run by TCRdb on the 5' RACE reads, gives a single entry per CDR3 protein. The sample contains hundreds of thousands of distinct CDR3 sequences, around 11% of which appear only once. The CDR3 is 14 amino acids. V shed 0 bases and J shed 9 bases, with 12 bases lying between them. This chain connects TRBV12-3 or TRBV12-4 to TRBJ2-1; D is unresolved. The clonotype was recovered from a male donor with ankylosing spondylitis. The material sequenced was blood, either unsorted or a sorted T cell fraction (not recorded which). This CDR3 is CASSLAPYLSEQFF. CDR3 bases: TGTGCCAGCAGTTTAGCGCCTTATCTCTCTGAGCAGTTCTTC.